This T cell receptor beta chain was sequenced during a study of T cells expressing NK-cell markers. Turning to the study itself: The TCR beta repertoires originated in sorted CD3+CD56+NKG2C+, CD3+CD56+NKG2C- and CD3+CD56-NKG2C+ T cells.

Germline V CDR1 and CDR2: MNHEY, SVGEGT. CDR3 length equals 13 residues. Each CDR3 protein gets one entry in TCRdb, which reprocessed the 5' RACE reads and gives no DNA. The table gives around 8,000 distinct CDR3 sequences; the top ten clones make up roughly 10% of it. This chain links TRBV6-2 or TRBV6-3 with TRBJ2-3; TCRdb names TRBD2, which stays unverified in the absence of DNA. Sequencing was done on a sample of blood T cells: a sorted CD56 or NKG2C T cell subset, CD4+ or CD8+ T cells, or bulk PBMC T cells (not recorded which). The sequence derives from a young man in good health. CDR3 amino acids: CASSSLRVDTQYF.